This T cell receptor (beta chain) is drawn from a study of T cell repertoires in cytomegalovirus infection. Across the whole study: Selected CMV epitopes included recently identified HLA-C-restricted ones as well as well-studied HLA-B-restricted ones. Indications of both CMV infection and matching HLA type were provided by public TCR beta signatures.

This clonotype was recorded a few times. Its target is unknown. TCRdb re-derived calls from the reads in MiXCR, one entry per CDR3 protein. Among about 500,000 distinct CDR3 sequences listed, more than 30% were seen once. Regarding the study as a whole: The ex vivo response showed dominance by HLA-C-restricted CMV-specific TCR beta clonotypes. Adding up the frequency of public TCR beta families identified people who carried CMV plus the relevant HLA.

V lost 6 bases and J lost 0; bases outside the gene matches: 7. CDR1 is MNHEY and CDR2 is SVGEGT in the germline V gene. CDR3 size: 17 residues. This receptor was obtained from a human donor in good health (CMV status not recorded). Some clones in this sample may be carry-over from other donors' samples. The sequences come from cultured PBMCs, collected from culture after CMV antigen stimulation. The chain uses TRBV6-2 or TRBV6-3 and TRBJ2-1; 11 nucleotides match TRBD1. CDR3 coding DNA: TGTGCCAGCAGAGATCCGGGACAGGGGGTCTCCTACAATGAGCAGTTCTTC. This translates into CASRDPGQGVSYNEQFF.